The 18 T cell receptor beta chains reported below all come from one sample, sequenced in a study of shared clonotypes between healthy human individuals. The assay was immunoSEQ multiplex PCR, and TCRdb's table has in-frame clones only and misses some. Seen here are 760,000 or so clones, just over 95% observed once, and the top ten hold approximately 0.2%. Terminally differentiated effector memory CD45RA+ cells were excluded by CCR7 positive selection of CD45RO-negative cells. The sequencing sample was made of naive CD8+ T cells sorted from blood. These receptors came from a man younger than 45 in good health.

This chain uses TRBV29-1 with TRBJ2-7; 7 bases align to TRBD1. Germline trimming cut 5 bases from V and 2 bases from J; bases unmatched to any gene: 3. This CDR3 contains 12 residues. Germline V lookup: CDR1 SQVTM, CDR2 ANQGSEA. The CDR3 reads CSVYTGAYEQYF. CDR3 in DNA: TGCAGCGTTTACACAGGGGCCTACGAGCAGTACTTC.

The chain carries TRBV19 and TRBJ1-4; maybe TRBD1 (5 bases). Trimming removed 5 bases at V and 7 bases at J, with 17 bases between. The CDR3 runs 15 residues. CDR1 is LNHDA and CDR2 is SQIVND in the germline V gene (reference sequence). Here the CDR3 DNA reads TGTGCCAGTAGTTTCGAGCCGGGGCTCACTGAAAAACTGTTTTTT. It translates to CASSFEPGLTEKLFF.

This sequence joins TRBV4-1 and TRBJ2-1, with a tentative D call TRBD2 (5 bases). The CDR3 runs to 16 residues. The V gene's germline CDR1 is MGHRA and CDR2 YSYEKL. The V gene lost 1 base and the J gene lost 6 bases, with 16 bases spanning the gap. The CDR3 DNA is TGCGCCAGCAGCCAAGGTAATAGCGAGCTCTCCAATGAGCAGTTCTTC. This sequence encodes CASSQGNSELSNEQFF.

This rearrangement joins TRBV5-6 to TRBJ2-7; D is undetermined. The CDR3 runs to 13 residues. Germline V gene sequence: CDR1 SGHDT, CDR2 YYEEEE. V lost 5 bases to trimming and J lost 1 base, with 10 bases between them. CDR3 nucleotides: TGTGCCAGCAGTCTTATCCAGTCCTACGAGCAGTACTTC. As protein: CASSLIQSYEQYF.

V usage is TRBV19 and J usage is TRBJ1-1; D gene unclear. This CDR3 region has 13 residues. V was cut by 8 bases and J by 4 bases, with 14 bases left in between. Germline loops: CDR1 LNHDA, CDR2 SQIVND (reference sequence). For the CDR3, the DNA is TGTGCCAGTCGTCGTATGATGGGCACTGAAGCTTTCTTT. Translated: CASRRMMGTEAFF.

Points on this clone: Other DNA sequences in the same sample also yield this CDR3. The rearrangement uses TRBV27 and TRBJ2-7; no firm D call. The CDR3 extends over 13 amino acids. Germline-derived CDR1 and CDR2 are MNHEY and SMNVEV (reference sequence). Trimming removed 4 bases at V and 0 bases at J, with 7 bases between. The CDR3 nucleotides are TGTGCCAGCAGTTATAGGAGCTCCTACGAGCAGTACTTC. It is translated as CASSYRSSYEQYF.

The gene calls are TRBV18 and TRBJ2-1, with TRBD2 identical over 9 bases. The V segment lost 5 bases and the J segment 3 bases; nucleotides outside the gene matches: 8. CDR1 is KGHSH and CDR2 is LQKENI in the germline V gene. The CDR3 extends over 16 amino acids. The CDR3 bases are TGTGCCAGCTCAACAGCCTTTAGCGGGAGCTACAATGAGCAGTTCTTC. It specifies CASSTAFSGSYNEQFF.

CDR3 sequence: CASRTTGGSGYTF. The CDR3 bases are TGTGCCAGCAGGACGACAGGGGGCTCTGGCTACACCTTC. V and J are TRBV11-2 and TRBJ1-2; 10 nucleotides agree with TRBD1. Germline trimming cut 6 bases from V and 7 bases from J; bases unmatched to any gene: 5. Germline CDR1 SGHAT, CDR2 FQNNGV. The CDR3 extends over 13 amino acids.

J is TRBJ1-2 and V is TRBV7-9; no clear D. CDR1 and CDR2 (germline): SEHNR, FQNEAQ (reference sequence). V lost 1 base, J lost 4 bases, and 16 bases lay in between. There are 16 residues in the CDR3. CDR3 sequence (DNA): TGTGCCAGCAGCTTAGACGTTACCCAGTACAGCTATGGCTACACCTTC. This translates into CASSLDVTQYSYGYTF. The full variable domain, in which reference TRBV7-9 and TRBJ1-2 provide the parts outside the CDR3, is DTGVSQNPRHKITKRGQNVTFRCDPISEHNRLYWYRQTLGQGPEFLTYFQNEAQLEKSRLLSDRFSAERPKGSFSTLEIQRTEQGDSAMYLCASSLDVTQYSYGYTFGSGTRLTVV.

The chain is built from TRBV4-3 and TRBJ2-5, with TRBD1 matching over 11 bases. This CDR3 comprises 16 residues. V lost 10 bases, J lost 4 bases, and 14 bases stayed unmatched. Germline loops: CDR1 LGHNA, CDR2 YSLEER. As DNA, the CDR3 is TGCGCCAAGAGGACAGGGGGCCTCATTGATGCAGAGACCCAGTACTTC. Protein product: CAKRTGGLIDAETQYF.

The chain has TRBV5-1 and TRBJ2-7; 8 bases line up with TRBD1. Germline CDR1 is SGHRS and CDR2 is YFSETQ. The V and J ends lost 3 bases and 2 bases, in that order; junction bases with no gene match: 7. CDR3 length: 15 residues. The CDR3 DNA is TGCGCCAGCAGCTCCGGACAGGGCATTCCCTACGAGCAGTACTTC. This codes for CASSSGQGIPYEQYF.

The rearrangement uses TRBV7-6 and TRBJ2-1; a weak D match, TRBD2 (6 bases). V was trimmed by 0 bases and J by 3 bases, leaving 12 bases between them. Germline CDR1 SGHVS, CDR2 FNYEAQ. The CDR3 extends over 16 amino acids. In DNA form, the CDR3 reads TGTGCCAGCAGCTTAGCACTTGGCGGGGTCTACAATGAGCAGTTCTTC. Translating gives CASSLALGGVYNEQFF.

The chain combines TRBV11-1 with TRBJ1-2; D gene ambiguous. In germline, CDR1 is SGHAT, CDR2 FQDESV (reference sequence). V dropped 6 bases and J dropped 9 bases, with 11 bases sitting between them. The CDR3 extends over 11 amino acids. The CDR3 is CASRDGRSYTF. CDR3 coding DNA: TGTGCCAGCAGGGACGGCCGGAGCTACACCTTC.

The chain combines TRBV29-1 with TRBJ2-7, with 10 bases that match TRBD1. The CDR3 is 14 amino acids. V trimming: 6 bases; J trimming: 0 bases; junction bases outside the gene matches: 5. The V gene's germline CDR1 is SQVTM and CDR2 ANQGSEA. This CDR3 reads CSVSGTGVSYEQYF. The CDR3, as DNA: TGCAGCGTCTCCGGGACAGGGGTCTCCTACGAGCAGTACTTC.

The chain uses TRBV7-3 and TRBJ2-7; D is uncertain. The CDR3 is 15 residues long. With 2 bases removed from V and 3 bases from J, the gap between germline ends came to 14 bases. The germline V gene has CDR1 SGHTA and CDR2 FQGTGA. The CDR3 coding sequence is TGTGCCAGCAGCTTATCGGGTGCGGTGAGCTACGAGCAGTACTTC. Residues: CASSLSGAVSYEQYF.

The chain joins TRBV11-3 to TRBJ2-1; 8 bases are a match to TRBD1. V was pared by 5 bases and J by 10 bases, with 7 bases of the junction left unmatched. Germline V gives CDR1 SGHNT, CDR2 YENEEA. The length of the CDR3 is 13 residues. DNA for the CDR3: TGTGCCAGCAGCGTACGGACAGGGAGGGAGCAGTTCTTC. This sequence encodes CASSVRTGREQFF. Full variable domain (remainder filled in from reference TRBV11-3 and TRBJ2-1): EAGVVQSPRYKIIEKKQPVAFWCNPISGHNTLYWYLQNLGQGPELLIRYENEEAVDDSQLPKDRFSAERLKGVDSTLKIQPAELGDSAVYLCASSVRTGREQFFGPGTRLTVL.

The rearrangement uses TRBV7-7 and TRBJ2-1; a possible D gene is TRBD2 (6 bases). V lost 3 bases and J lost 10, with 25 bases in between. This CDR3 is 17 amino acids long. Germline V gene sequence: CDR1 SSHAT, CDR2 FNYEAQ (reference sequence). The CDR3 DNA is TGTGCCAGCAGCTTTTCGATCGGGAGCCCCCCTGAGGGGGAGCAGTTCTTC. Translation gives CASSFSIGSPPEGEQFF.

CDR3 residues: CASSLLAGAQDEQYF. CDR3 DNA sequence: TGTGCCAGCAGTTTACTAGCGGGAGCTCAAGACGAGCAGTACTTC. The chain recombines TRBV27 with TRBJ2-7, with 10 bases matching TRBD2. The CDR3 length is 15 residues. Germline assignment: CDR1 MNHEY and CDR2 SMNVEV (reference sequence). With 2 bases clipped from V and 5 bases from J, the junction kept 6 bases outside the gene matches.